The source of this TCR beta chain is a study of T cell responses to AZD1222 COVID-19 vaccine. Study-wide results and caveats: Across spike, vaccine-associated CD4 TCRs were found, dominant at 160-218 and 743-854. Targeting of unmutated variant regions was reportedly seen in nearly half of spike-specific TCRs.

Details on this clone: The target antigen is unknown.

Second doses were pooled across both intervals (about 4 or about 12 weeks). Only in-frame clones appear in the TCRdb table, and some are missing; sequencing was by immunoSEQ multiplex PCR. The sample shows 110,000 to 150,000 clones, more than 75% of them seen only once. The V gene end was trimmed by 2 bases and the J gene end by 1 base; junction bases not matched to a gene: 5. The CDR3 consists of 15 residues. Germline-derived CDR1 and CDR2 are MNHEY and SVGAGI. This material consisted of peripheral blood, taken 28 days after the second AZD1222 dose. The clonotype originates from an adult who received the AZD1222 COVID-19 vaccine. This sequence joins TRBV6-5 and TRBJ2-7; 7 bases line up with TRBD2. The CDR3 spells CASSYARTRSYEQYF. The CDR3 DNA is TGTGCCAGCAGTTACGCTAGGACTAGGTCCTACGAGCAGTACTTC.